The T cell receptor beta chain described here comes from a study of T cells after yellow fever vaccination. A word on this clonotype: The antigen is unknown.

The V gene's germline CDR1 is MGHRA and CDR2 YSYEKL. This CDR3 has 16 amino acids. V lost 1 base and J lost 4; bases outside the gene matches: 5. Overall study findings and caveats: A minor fraction of clonotypes spanned both CD4 and CD8 compartments.

Conversion of TCR transcripts into cDNA relied on 5'RACE template switching, which added a universal primer site and UMIs. Each CDR3 protein is one row after TCRdb ran MiXCR on the 5' RACE reads. The table has under 400,000 distinct CDR3 sequences, approximately 10% seen once. Material: PBMCs, obtained on the day of the first yellow fever vaccination. This clonotype was sampled from a man younger than 35 who received the YFV17D yellow fever vaccine. The rearrangement links TRBV4-1 to TRBJ2-7; 12 positions agree with TRBD1. This CDR3 reads CASSQAPGQGAYEQYF. The DNA of the CDR3 is TGCGCCAGCAGCCAAGCTCCGGGACAGGGGGCTTACGAGCAGTACTTC.